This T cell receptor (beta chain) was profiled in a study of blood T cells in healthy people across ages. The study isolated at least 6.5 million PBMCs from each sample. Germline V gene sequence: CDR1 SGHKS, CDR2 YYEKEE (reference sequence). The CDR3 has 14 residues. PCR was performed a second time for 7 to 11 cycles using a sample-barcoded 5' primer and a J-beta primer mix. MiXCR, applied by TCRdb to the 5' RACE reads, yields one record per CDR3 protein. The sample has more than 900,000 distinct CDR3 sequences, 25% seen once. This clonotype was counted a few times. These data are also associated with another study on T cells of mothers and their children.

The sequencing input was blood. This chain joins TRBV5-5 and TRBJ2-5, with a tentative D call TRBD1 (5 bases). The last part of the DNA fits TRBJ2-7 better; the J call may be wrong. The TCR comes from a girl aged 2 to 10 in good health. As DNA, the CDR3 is TGTGCCAGCAGCCTAGGGGCCTACGCCTACGAGCAGTACTTC. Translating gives CASSLGAYAYEQYF.